The 7 T cell receptor beta chains presented below share a single source sample, sequenced in a study of T cells after yellow fever vaccination (dated by TCRdb to the late 2010s). The library relied on 5' RACE. These reads were obtained on an Illumina HiSeq 2500. TCRdb trimmed the raw reads at Q25, called clones with MiXCR and kept productive beta chains. Rows with a matching CDR3 protein are joined into one entry that keeps the most common DNA and genes. Across this sample there are around 360,000 distinct CDR3 sequences, with 9.5% to 13% seen only once. Around 19% of the sample is held by the ten biggest clonotypes. What this sample's treatment or condition label stands for: live attenuated yellow fever vaccine strain. This material consisted of PBMCs, taken on the day of the first yellow fever vaccination. The receptors here all came from a young man who received the YFV17D yellow fever vaccine.

This clonotype was detected only a few times. CDR3 sequence reads: CASSLDMAGELFF. The DNA for the CDR3 is TGTGCCAGCAGCTTAGATATGGCCGGGGAGCTGTTTTTT. V is TRBV7-8 and J is TRBJ2-2, with unresolved D. V was cut by 1 base and J by 6 bases, with 6 bases left in between. This CDR3 is built from 13 residues. Germline V gives CDR1 SGHVS, CDR2 FQNEAQ.

This chain joins TRBV12-3 or TRBV12-4 and TRBJ2-7; D gene uncertain. The length of the CDR3 is 13 residues. Between the trimmed V and J ends, which lost 2 bases and 3 bases, there was a span of 8 bases. CDR3 amino acids: CASSLLGYYEQYV. Written as DNA, the CDR3 is TGTGCCAGCAGTTTACTGGGGTACTACGAGCAGTACGTC.

The rearrangement uses TRBV19 and TRBJ2-2; the D is unclear. The CDR3 length is 14 residues. Trimming removed 6 bases at V and 0 bases at J, with 8 bases between. Germline CDR1 LNHDA, CDR2 SQIVND (reference sequence). CDR3 sequence reads: CASRGGTNTGELFF. CDR3 bases: TGTGCCAGTAGGGGTGGAACGAACACCGGGGAGCTGTTTTTT.

The chain links TRBV28 to TRBJ1-2, with a weak D call TRBD1 (5 bases). The CDR3 consists of 12 residues. CDR1 is MDHEN, CDR2 SYDVKM, per germline. V was cut by 6 bases and J by 8 bases, with 13 bases left in between. The CDR3 reads CASSRPQGGYTF. The CDR3 coding sequence is TGTGCCAGCAGCCGCCCGCAGGGCGGCTACACCTTC.

The chain has TRBV20-1 and TRBJ2-2; TRBD1 might be the D (6 bases). CDR1 and CDR2 (germline): DFQATT, SNEGSKA (reference sequence). The CDR3 has 16 amino acids. V gave up 6 bases and J gave up 1 base, with 18 bases separating them. In DNA form, the CDR3 reads TGCAGTGCCGCTGACGTACAGGGCCTGAACACCGGGGAGCTGTTTTTT. Protein sequence: CSAADVQGLNTGELFF.

The rearrangement uses TRBV20-1 and TRBJ2-7; TRBD2 is a possible D gene (6 bases). This CDR3 spans 14 amino acids. V lost 6 bases and J 2 bases, leaving 17 bases between the germline ends. Looked up from germline, CDR1 is DFQATT and CDR2 is SNEGSKA (reference sequence). This CDR3 reads CSAPGLHNPYEQYF. CDR3 DNA: TGCAGTGCCCCGGGACTCCACAACCCCTACGAGCAGTACTTC.

This clonotype appeared a few times. V is TRBV6-5 and J is TRBJ2-6, with D uncertain. Germline V lookup: CDR1 MNHEY, CDR2 SVGAGI. This CDR3 region has 18 residues. V lost 2 bases, J lost 2 bases, and 16 bases lay in between. The CDR3 nucleotides are TGTGCCAGCAGTTACGGGCAGGTCTACCTTCCTGGGGCCAACGTCCTGACTTTC. Encoded protein: CASSYGQVYLPGANVLTF.